This T cell receptor (beta chain) is from a study of response to subunit inactivated influenza vaccine. Germline V gene data show CDR1 as SEHNR and CDR2 as FQNEAQ (reference sequence). CDR3 length: 13 residues. Trimming cost V 7 bases and J 13 bases, with 17 bases left between them. Findings of the study overall: Seasonal influenza vaccination, on each occasion, was suggested by the authors to recruit few new T cells.

About this clonotype itself: The antigen remains unidentified. Since the CDR3 does not end with the conserved phenylalanine or tryptophan, this likely comes from a read error.

TCRdb analysed the RT-PCR reads with MiXCR anew, one entry per CDR3 protein. The table records hundreds of thousands of distinct CDR3 sequences, roughly 13% of them present only once. The chain is built from TRBV7-9 and TRBJ1-6, with a weak D call TRBD1 (6 bases). Source: PBMCs from blood, taken 14 days before vaccination. This clonotype originated in a man between 45 and 60 years old who received an inactivated influenza vaccine. The CDR3 sequence is CASTPGGRIPLHY. CDR3 sequence (DNA): TGTGCCAGCACCCCGGGGGGCCGAATCCCCCTCCACTAT.